Reported below is one T cell receptor (beta chain). Its cognate antigen is unknown. The method was immunoSEQ multiplex PCR; TCRdb's version includes in-frame clones alone and lacks a portion of them. Of some 70,000 clones in the sample, about 94% were seen once. The sample originates from a study of PD-1 blockade in classical Hodgkin lymphoma. The length of the CDR3 is 19 residues. The V gene's germline CDR1 is SEHNR and CDR2 FQNEAQ (reference sequence). V lost 1 base, J lost 0 bases, and 19 bases lay in between. Stated time point: newly diagnosed, previously untreated cHL patient sample. Acting as the comparison were PBMCs from newly diagnosed, untreated classical Hodgkin lymphoma. Overall study findings and caveats: What drove the repertoire differences, possibly disease activity or prior therapy, has not been defined. According to reports, newly diagnosed patients had lower baseline TCR diversity than healthy donors, and relapsed/refractory patients had lower baseline TCR diversity still.

Input material: peripheral blood mononuclear cells (PBMCs). This clonotype was obtained from a human donor with classical Hodgkin lymphoma. The chain links TRBV7-9 to TRBJ2-1; unclear D gene. DNA for the CDR3: TGTGCCAGCAGCTTAGGTCTACCCCGTCAGCTTGGCTCCTACAATGAGCAGTTCTTC. Translation gives CASSLGLPRQLGSYNEQFF.